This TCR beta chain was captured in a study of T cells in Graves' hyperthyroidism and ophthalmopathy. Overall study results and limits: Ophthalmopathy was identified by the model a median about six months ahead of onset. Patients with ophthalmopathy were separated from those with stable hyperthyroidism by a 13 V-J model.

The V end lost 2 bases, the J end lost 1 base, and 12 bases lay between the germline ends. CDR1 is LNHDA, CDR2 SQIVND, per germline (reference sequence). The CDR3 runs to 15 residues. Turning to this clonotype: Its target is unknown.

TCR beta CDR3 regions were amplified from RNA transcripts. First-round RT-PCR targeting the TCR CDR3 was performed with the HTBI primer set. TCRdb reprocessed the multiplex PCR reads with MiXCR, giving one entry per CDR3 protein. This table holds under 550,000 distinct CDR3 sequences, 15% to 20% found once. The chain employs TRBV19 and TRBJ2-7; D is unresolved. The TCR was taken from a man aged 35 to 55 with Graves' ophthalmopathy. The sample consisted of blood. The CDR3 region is CASSILAGPSYEQYF. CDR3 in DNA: TGTGCCAGTAGTATACTCGCAGGTCCGTCCTACGAGCAGTACTTC.